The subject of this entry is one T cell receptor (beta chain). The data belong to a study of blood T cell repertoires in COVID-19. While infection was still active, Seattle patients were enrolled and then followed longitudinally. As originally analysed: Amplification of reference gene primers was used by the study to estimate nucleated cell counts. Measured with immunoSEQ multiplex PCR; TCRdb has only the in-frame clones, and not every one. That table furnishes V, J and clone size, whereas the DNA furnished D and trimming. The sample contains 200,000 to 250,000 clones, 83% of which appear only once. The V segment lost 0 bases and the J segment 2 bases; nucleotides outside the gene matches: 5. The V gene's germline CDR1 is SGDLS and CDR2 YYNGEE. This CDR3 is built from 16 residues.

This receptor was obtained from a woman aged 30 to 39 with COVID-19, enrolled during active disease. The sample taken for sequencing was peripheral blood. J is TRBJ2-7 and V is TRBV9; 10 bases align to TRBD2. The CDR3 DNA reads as TGTGCCAGCAGCGTAGCTAGACTAGCGGGTCCCTACGAGCAGTACTTC. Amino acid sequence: CASSVARLAGPYEQYF.